The 30 T cell receptor beta chains listed next were all sequenced from one sample in a study of control samples from healthy donors and cancer patients (dated by TCRdb to 2020 to 2022). The method behind the library was the immunoSEQ multiplex PCR assay. Imported from immuneACCESS, the table was reduced by TCRdb to in-frame sequences with V and J called. These copies leave out some clones; in studies compared against another copy, an unresolved V gene accounts for under half, and the cause of the remainder is not known. The sample yields 100,000 to 150,000 clones; 80% to 90% were counted once. The ten most abundant clones make up approximately 9% of the sample. The sequenced material came from blood. These receptors came from a man aged 40-50 years in good health.

This rearrangement joins TRBV7-8 to TRBJ1-2, with TRBD1 matching over 7 bases. Germline CDR1 reads SGHVS; CDR2 reads FQNEAQ. Trimming removed 6 bases from V and 1 base from J; junction bases left unmatched: 11. The CDR3 covers 16 residues. The CDR3 region is CASSSGQWALNYGYTF. The CDR3 region has the DNA TGTGCCAGCAGTTCGGGACAGTGGGCCCTTAACTATGGCTACACCTTC.

The V and J genes are TRBV2 and TRBJ1-2, with D hard to call. CDR3 size: 13 residues. V was shortened by 3 bases and J by 5 bases, with 10 bases between the two germline ends. CDR1 is SNHLY and CDR2 is FYNNEI in the germline V gene. The CDR3 is CASSDAKLYGYTF. The DNA of the CDR3 is TGTGCCAGCAGTGATGCCAAACTGTATGGCTACACCTTC.

The chain joins TRBV21-1 to TRBJ2-7; the D call of TRBD1 is as the table states it, not checked on the DNA. TRBV21-1 is labeled a pseudogene. The CDR3 consists of 16 residues. DNA of the CDR3: TGTGCCAGCAGCGCCCGATCCGGGACAGGGATCTACGAGCAGTACTTC. The encoded protein is CASSARSGTGIYEQYF.

The gene calls are TRBV5-1 and TRBJ1-2; D uncertain. Germline V gives CDR1 SGHRS, CDR2 YFSETQ. V was clipped by 0 bases and J by 13 bases, with 16 bases between them. CDR3 size: 13 residues. The CDR3 nucleotides read TGCGCCAGCAGCTTGGCCCCCTCTATGGCTTTCACCTTC. Protein: CASSLAPSMAFTF.

The gene calls are TRBV10-2 and TRBJ2-7, with 10 bases lining up with TRBD2. The V gene end was trimmed by 7 bases and the J gene end by 0 bases; junction bases not matched to a gene: 9. This CDR3 is built from 16 residues. Germline V gene data show CDR1 as WSHSY and CDR2 as SAAADI. The CDR3 nucleotides read TGCGCCAGCAATGGGGGAAGCGGGGGGGCCTCCTACGAGCAGTACTTC. Its protein product is CASNGGSGGASYEQYF.

V and J are TRBV7-2 and TRBJ2-5; 9 bases fit TRBD1. Germline V lookup: CDR1 SGHTA, CDR2 FQGNSA. J gave up 5 bases and V 0 bases, and 4 bases lay outside the gene matches. The CDR3 spans 15 residues. The CDR3 DNA sequence: TGTGCCAGCAGCTTAGCGCGACAGGGGGGGGAGACCCAGTACTTC. It encodes CASSLARQGGETQYF.

V is TRBV5-4 and J is TRBJ2-7; TRBD2 aligns across 10 bases. J was trimmed by 0 bases and V by 3 bases; bases with no gene match: 9. The CDR3 consists of 17 residues. Germline V gene lookup returns CDR1 SGHNT and CDR2 YYREEE (reference sequence). Here the CDR3 reads CASSSWGGLAFSYEQYF. The DNA for the CDR3 is TGTGCCAGCAGCTCCTGGGGGGGACTAGCGTTCTCCTACGAGCAGTACTTC.

This clone showed up just once. This chain uses TRBV6-6 with TRBJ2-7, with a possible D match to TRBD2 (7 bases). The length of the CDR3 is 14 residues. The germline V and J ends were trimmed by 2 bases and 6 bases, with 14 bases remaining between them. Germline CDR1 and CDR2: MNHNY and SVGAGI (reference sequence). CDR3 amino acids: CASSYEGGASEQYF. CDR3 nucleotides: TGTGCCAGCAGTTACGAGGGGGGGGCGAGCGAGCAGTACTTC.

The J gene is TRBJ2-7, the V gene TRBV21-1; the table's D call of TRBD2 was not tested on the DNA. TRBV21-1 constitutes a pseudogene. The CDR3 extends over 16 amino acids. CDR3: CASSKVVLVSSYEQYF. The CDR3 bases are TGTGCCAGCAGCAAAGTGGTGTTGGTGAGCTCCTACGAGCAGTACTTC.

The V call is TRBV5-4, the J call TRBJ1-4, with TRBD1 matching over 9 bases. Germline V gives CDR1 SGHNT, CDR2 YYREEE (reference sequence). This CDR3 has 15 amino acids. Trimming cost V 4 bases and J 4 bases; bases outside gene matches: 5. The CDR3 sequence is CASSRGGQGNEKLFF. The CDR3 nucleotides read TGTGCCAGCAGCCGGGGGGGACAGGGTAATGAAAAACTGTTTTTT.

The chain combines TRBV6-2 or TRBV6-3 with TRBJ1-1, with 8 bases that match TRBD1. V lost 2 bases and J lost 2; bases outside the gene matches: 10. Germline V gene lookup returns CDR1 MNHEY and CDR2 SVGEGT. This CDR3 contains 17 residues. The CDR3 protein is CASSYNPTGAHNTEAFF. The CDR3 DNA reads TGTGCCAGCAGTTACAATCCGACAGGGGCACATAACACTGAAGCTTTCTTT.

The chain has TRBV6-1 and TRBJ2-3; 13 bases align to TRBD2. V dropped 0 bases and J dropped 3; count of bases not matched to a gene: 9. Germline CDR1 and CDR2: MNHNS and SASEGT. This CDR3 is built from 19 residues. This chain's CDR3 is CASSEAEELAGGETDTQYF. For the CDR3, the DNA is TGTGCCAGCAGTGAAGCGGAGGAACTAGCGGGGGGGGAAACAGATACGCAGTATTTT.

As regards this clone: Other DNA sequences within the sample encode an identical CDR3. The J gene is TRBJ2-7, the V gene TRBV9; the D gene is possibly TRBD2 (6 bases). The V and J ends lost 3 bases and 3 bases respectively, with 10 bases between them. Germline loops: CDR1 SGDLS, CDR2 YYNGEE. CDR3 length: 13 residues. The DNA for the CDR3 is TGTGCCAGCAGCGCGGGACTGAACTACGAGCAGTACTTC. Protein product: CASSAGLNYEQYF.

CDR3 nucleotide sequence: TGTGCCAGCTCACCGGACGTATCCTACGAGCAGTACTTC. Its protein product is CASSPDVSYEQYF. The chain carries TRBV18 and TRBJ2-7; D unresolved. The CDR3 sequence is 13 residues long. Germline V CDR1 and CDR2: KGHSH, LQKENI. The V and J ends lost 3 bases and 1 base respectively, with 7 bases between them.

The chain employs TRBV4-3 and TRBJ1-2, with 8 bases that match TRBD1. J lost 0 bases, V lost 1 base, and 1 base had no gene match. Germline CDR1 reads LGHNA; CDR2 reads YSLEER. This CDR3 is 15 amino acids long. The CDR3: CASSQGTGPNYGYTF. CDR3 bases: TGCGCCAGCAGCCAAGGGACAGGGCCTAACTATGGCTACACCTTC.

This rearrangement joins TRBV5-1 to TRBJ1-1; D is undetermined. The CDR3 is 14 amino acids. Trimming removed 7 bases from V and 3 bases from J, with 16 bases in between. Germline CDR1 is SGHRS and CDR2 is YFSETQ. CDR3 bases: TGCGCCAGCGGTTTTTATAGGTCGGACACTGAAGCTTTCTTT. Protein sequence: CASGFYRSDTEAFF.

The chain joins TRBV4-3 to TRBJ2-1, with D uncertain. The V gene's germline CDR1 is LGHNA and CDR2 YSLEER. Trimming took off 1 base at V and 3 bases at J, with 7 bases between the two ends. The CDR3 has 14 amino acids. DNA for the CDR3: TGCGCCAGCAGCCAAGGGACGGTCTACAATGAGCAGTTCTTC. It is translated as CASSQGTVYNEQFF.

The V call is TRBV7-2, the J call TRBJ1-5; no firm D call. Trimming pared 0 bases from V and 6 bases from J, leaving 12 bases between. Germline loops: CDR1 SGHTA, CDR2 FQGNSA. The CDR3 is 15 amino acids. CDR3 residues: CASSLASRGSQPQHF. Here the CDR3 DNA reads TGTGCCAGCAGCTTAGCGTCCCGGGGTAGTCAGCCCCAGCATTTT.

This sequence joins TRBV4-1 and TRBJ1-6; D is unresolved. Trimming cost V 3 bases and J 7 bases, with 4 bases left between them. Germline V gives CDR1 MGHRA, CDR2 YSYEKL. The length of the CDR3 is 12 residues. CDR3 in DNA: TGCGCCAGCAGCCATCCCAATTCACCCCTCCACTTT. It yields the protein CASSHPNSPLHF.

This chain connects TRBV2 to TRBJ2-2; D perhaps matches TRBD1 (5 bases). Trimming pared 8 bases from V and 3 bases from J, leaving 19 bases between. This CDR3 region has 16 residues. Germline CDR1 is SNHLY and CDR2 is FYNNEI. The CDR3 DNA reads as TGTGCCAGCCAAACGATCAAGGGGTCGTACACCGGGGAGCTGTTTTTT. It yields the protein CASQTIKGSYTGELFF.

The genes are TRBV11-3 and TRBJ2-7; D unresolved. V lost 0 bases and J lost 9, with 12 bases in between. The CDR3 runs 13 residues. CDR1 is SGHNT, CDR2 YENEEA, per germline. The CDR3 DNA reads TGTGCCAGCAGCTTAGATGTCGAAGGCGGGCAGTACTTC. It specifies CASSLDVEGGQYF.

The chain joins TRBV5-8 to TRBJ2-3; TRBD2 is a possible D gene (5 bases). Deletions cut 0 bases from V and 2 bases from J, with 13 bases between. CDR3 length equals 16 residues. The germline gives CDR1 SGHTS, CDR2 YDEGEE. The CDR3 spells CASSLGEWRYTDTQYF. The CDR3 DNA is TGTGCCAGCAGCTTGGGGGAGTGGCGGTACACAGATACGCAGTATTTT.

The J gene is TRBJ1-2, the V gene TRBV15, with 7 nucleotides matching TRBD1. The trim removed 1 base at V and 9 bases at J, leaving 8 bases unmatched. Germline assignment: CDR1 LNHNV and CDR2 YYDKDF (reference sequence). The CDR3 length is 14 residues. CDR3 nucleotides: TGTGCCACCAGCAGAGGACAGGGAGTTGTTAGCTACACCTTC. Translating gives CATSRGQGVVSYTF.

V and J are TRBV2 and TRBJ2-3, with 12 bases aligning to TRBD2. The CDR3 is 15 amino acids. Germline CDR1 is SNHLY and CDR2 is FYNNEI. V was clipped by 6 bases and J by 4 bases; unmatched bases: 5. Here the CDR3 DNA reads TGTGCCAGCAGGAGGACTAGCGGGGACCCAGATACGCAGTATTTT. It translates to CASRRTSGDPDTQYF.

The rearrangement joins TRBV11-3 to TRBJ2-5; 8 bases fit TRBD1. The germline gives CDR1 SGHNT, CDR2 YENEEA. J was trimmed by 2 bases and V by 3 bases; bases with no gene match: 2. The CDR3 spans 14 residues. CDR3 in DNA: TGTGCCAGCAGCTTGGACAGGGCACAAGAGACCCAGTACTTC. This translates into CASSLDRAQETQYF.

In regard to this clone: Mismatch with germline at one junction end may stem from a read error. The chain joins TRBV19 to TRBJ2-1, with TRBD2 matching 11 bases. CDR1 and CDR2 from the germline V gene are LNHDA and SQIVND (reference sequence). The CDR3 loop spans 16 amino acids. CDR3 sequence reads: CAGSHLTSGVYNEQFF. For the CDR3, the DNA is TGTGCCGGTAGCCACCTGACTAGCGGGGTCTACAATGAGCAGTTCTTC.

The chain couples TRBV6-5 to TRBJ2-7; D may be TRBD1 (6 bases). V lost 5 bases and J lost 2, with 13 bases in between. Germline CDR1 reads MNHEY; CDR2 reads SVGAGI. CDR3 length: 14 residues. For the CDR3, the DNA is TGTGCCAGCAGTATCAACAGGGTTGCCTACGAGCAGTACTTC. Its translation is CASSINRVAYEQYF.

The chain employs TRBV5-6 and TRBJ1-6; D unresolved. This CDR3 is 15 amino acids long. Looked up from germline, CDR1 is SGHDT and CDR2 is YYEEEE. The V gene lost 1 base and the J gene lost 9 bases, with 14 bases spanning the gap. The CDR3 DNA reads TGTGCCAGCAGCTTGAGGTTCGGTGACGCTTCACCCCTCCACTTT. Translation: CASSLRFGDASPLHF. The full variable domain, its missing parts supplied by reference TRBV5-6 and TRBJ1-6, is DAGVTQSPTHLIKTRGQQVTLRCSPKSGHDTVSWYQQALGQGPQFIFQYYEEEERQRGNFPDRFSGHQFPNYSSELNVNALLLGDSALYLCASSLRFGDASPLHFGNGTRLTVT.

The rearrangement links TRBV12-5 to TRBJ2-1, with a weak D call TRBD1 (6 bases). CDR1 LGHNT and CDR2 FRNRAP come from the germline V gene. This CDR3 has 16 amino acids. The ends were cut back, 2 bases at V and 2 bases at J, with 13 bases in the middle. Written as DNA, the CDR3 is TGTGCTAGTGGTTTGCAGGGGATAGTGGCCTACAATGAGCAGTTCTTC. Its protein product is CASGLQGIVAYNEQFF.

This sequence joins TRBV6-5 and TRBJ1-2; D is unclear. CDR3 size: 13 residues. V was clipped by 8 bases and J by 0 bases, with 10 bases between them. CDR1 and CDR2 (germline): MNHEY, SVGAGI. CDR3 nucleotide sequence: TGTGCCAGCCGAAAGACTACTAACTATGGCTACACCTTC. This encodes CASRKTTNYGYTF.